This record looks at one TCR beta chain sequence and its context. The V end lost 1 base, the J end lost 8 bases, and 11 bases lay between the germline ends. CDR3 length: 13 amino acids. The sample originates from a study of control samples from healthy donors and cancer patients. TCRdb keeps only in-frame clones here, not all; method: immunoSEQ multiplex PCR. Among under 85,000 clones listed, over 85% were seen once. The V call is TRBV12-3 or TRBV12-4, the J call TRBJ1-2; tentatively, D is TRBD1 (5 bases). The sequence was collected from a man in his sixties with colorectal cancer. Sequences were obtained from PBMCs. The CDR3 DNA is TGTGCCAGCAGTTTAGGGCAGGGCGGCGGCTACACCTTC. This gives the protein CASSLGQGGGYTF.